This section outlines one T cell receptor beta chain sequence together with its context. This clone's antigen is unknown. Nothing much larger sits one base from this clone, and base qualities are not available. TCRbeta CDR3 regions were amplified from genomic DNA by means of the immunoSEQ Assay, a bias-controlled multiplex PCR. The paper's processing steps were these. The number of nucleated cells in each sample was estimated by amplification of reference gene primers within the assay. To quantify the absolute abundance of each unique TCRbeta CDR3 rearrangement, sequence reads were collapsed and filtered. For each sample, productive Simpson clonality was calculated as the square root of Simpson's diversity index over productive rearrangements. TCRdb stores this immuneACCESS table with in-frame sequences only. Part of the clones is absent; in the studies checked, under half of the shortfall reflects unresolved V genes, and no reason is known for the rest. D and trimming were read from the DNA, whereas the V and J calls and clone size are those reported in that table. The sample contains more than 350,000 clones, approximately 87% of them found a single time. The ten largest clones capture about 10% of the sample.

The cysteine opens and the phenylalanine closes a CDR3 of 15 amino acids. Only the CDR3 DNA is retained, 45 bases long and in frame from the first base. V is cut by 0 bases and J by 6 bases, and the space between the germline ends is 13 bases. CDR1 and CDR2 (SGHKS, YYEKEE) derive from the germline V gene (reference sequence). This record belongs to a study of blood T cell repertoires in COVID-19 (dated by TCRdb to 2019 to 2021). About the investigation overall: Samples covering the acute and convalescent phases of COVID-19 were provided by collaborators in the United States, Italy and Spain. The material from the prospective study consisted of cDNA or gDNA derived from T cells, B-cell-depleted T cells, or PBMCs. Deeply sampled blood TCRbeta repertoires from subjects exposed to, actively infected with, or recovered from COVID-19 were included in the dataset. A freely available public database, intended as a resource for researchers studying the immune response to SARS-CoV-2, is where the repertoires were released. The samples were drawn from two sources: the first 160 participants of the ongoing ImmuneRACE study, and 1,254 subjects contributed by 6 global collaborators. The sample metadata nearly always contained a de-identified subject ID, COVID-19 status, age in years and sex. Where available, HLA class I and class II types were obtained from metadata supplied by the sample provider rather than from assay-based typing.

One collaborating source in Seattle enrolled patients while the patients were actively infected and followed the patients over time throughout the course of disease. Each collaborating institution followed its own protocols to collect whole blood in K2EDTA tubes. For TCRbeta analysis, collaborators shipped samples as frozen whole blood, isolated PBMCs, or DNA extracted from either of those sample types. The research as a whole found: The amount of clinical and demographic metadata varied by source and participant and was provided uncurated.

The clonotype was recovered from a woman aged 25 to 39 with COVID-19, enrolled during active disease. The rearranged segments are TRBV5-5 and TRBJ1-5; no D gene is confidently identified. The material sequenced was peripheral blood. The nucleotide sequence reads TGTGCCAGCAGCTTGGGAGGGATGCTAAGTCAGCCCCAGCATTTT. Its amino acids are CASSLGGMLSQPQHF. Beyond the CDR3, the reference TRBV5-5 and TRBJ1-5 genes provide the residues; the full variable domain reads: DAGVTQSPTHLIKTRGQQVTLRCSPISGHKSVSWYQQVLGQGPQFIFQYYEKEERGRGNFPDRFSARQFPNYSSELNVNALLLGDSALYLCASSLGGMLSQPQHFGDGTRLSIL.